Shown below are 15 T cell receptor beta chains from a single sample sequenced in a study of shared T cell receptors in the human thymus. Sequencing used immunoSEQ multiplex PCR; TCRdb keeps in-frame clones, though not all of them. This table holds roughly 660,000 clones, around 89% found once. The data were also submitted as part of a second study, on human thymus T cells.

The source material was thymocytes. The source of these receptors is a boy younger than two with a congenital heart defect.

The genes are TRBV19 and TRBJ1-2; tentatively, D is TRBD1 (6 bases). V lost 5 bases and J lost 4, with 11 bases in between. Germline V gene sequence: CDR1 LNHDA, CDR2 SQIVND (reference sequence). The CDR3 has 13 amino acids. This CDR3 reads CASSSGASYGYTF. The CDR3 DNA sequence: TGTGCCAGTAGTTCAGGGGCCTCCTATGGCTACACCTTC.

This chain uses TRBV5-1 with TRBJ1-2; D is unresolved. Per the germline V gene, CDR1 is SGHRS and CDR2 is YFSETQ. The CDR3 length is 18 residues. V dropped 4 bases and J dropped 0 bases, with 22 bases sitting between them. CDR3 protein: CASSLTSEMPSTNYGYTF. The CDR3 bases are TGCGCCAGCAGCCTAACCTCGGAGATGCCTTCGACTAACTATGGCTACACCTTC.

This clone was seen more than once but under ten times. The chain uses TRBV9 and TRBJ2-7, with a possible D match to TRBD2 (6 bases). V lost 2 bases, J lost 0 bases, and 9 bases lay in between. This CDR3 contains 14 residues. Germline-derived CDR1 and CDR2 are SGDLS and YYNGEE. The CDR3 DNA reads as TGTGCCAGCAGCGTTTTAGCGGACTCCTACGAGCAGTACTTC. Encoded protein: CASSVLADSYEQYF.

V is TRBV5-4 and J is TRBJ2-7; 8 bases line up with TRBD2. After removal of 4 bases from V and 6 bases from J, the junction contained 3 bases not matched to a gene. The CDR3 has 12 amino acids. From germline, CDR1 is SGHNT and CDR2 YYREEE (reference sequence). CDR3 loop: CASSAGLGEQYF. In nucleotides, the CDR3 is TGTGCCAGCAGCGCGGGACTAGGCGAGCAGTACTTC.

The chain joins TRBV5-1 to TRBJ2-7; weak D call: TRBD2 (6 bases). The CDR3 runs to 16 residues. V was shortened by 0 bases and J by 3 bases, with 16 bases between the two germline ends. CDR1 SGHRS and CDR2 YFSETQ come from the germline V gene. The CDR3 region is CASSLARNGGFYEQYF. Written as DNA, the CDR3 is TGCGCCAGCAGCTTGGCCCGGAACGGGGGTTTCTACGAGCAGTACTTC.

The chain joins TRBV2 to TRBJ2-3; D may be TRBD1 (5 bases). The CDR3 covers 15 residues. The germline CDR1 and CDR2 sequences are SNHLY and FYNNEI. V lost 5 bases, J lost 2 bases, and 14 bases lay in between. The CDR3 bases are TGTGCCAGCAGTCCCCTTCGGACATCCACAGATACGCAGTATTTT. The encoded protein is CASSPLRTSTDTQYF. The variable domain in full, with the rest retrieved from reference TRBV2 and TRBJ2-3, is EPEVTQTPSHQVTQMGQEVILRCVPISNHLYFYWYRQILGQKVEFLVSFYNNEISEKSEIFDDQFSVERPDGSNFTLKIRSTKLEDSAMYFCASSPLRTSTDTQYFGPGTRLTVL.

The gene calls are TRBV27 and TRBJ1-2, with 7 nucleotides matching TRBD1. From germline, CDR1 is MNHEY and CDR2 SMNVEV (reference sequence). J gave up 8 bases and V 2 bases, and 14 bases lay outside the gene matches. This CDR3 is built from 16 residues. The CDR3 protein is CASSLAPGGGGSGYTF. DNA of the CDR3: TGTGCCAGCAGTTTAGCCCCAGGGGGTGGGGGCTCGGGCTACACCTTC.

The chain uses TRBV5-4 and TRBJ2-7; 8 nucleotides align to TRBD2. Germline assignment: CDR1 SGHNT and CDR2 YYREEE (reference sequence). V lost 0 bases, J lost 3 bases, and 5 bases stayed unmatched. The CDR3 has 15 residues. As DNA, the CDR3 is TGTGCCAGCAGCTTGGCCGGGGGGGATCACTACGAGCAGTACTTC. Translating gives CASSLAGGDHYEQYF. Supplemented by reference TRBV5-4 and TRBJ2-7, the full variable domain reads ETGVTQSPTHLIKTRGQQVTLRCSSQSGHNTVSWYQQALGQGPQFIFQYYREEENGRGNFPPRFSGLQFPNYSSELNVNALELDDSALYLCASSLAGGDHYEQYFGPGTRLTVT.

The V and J genes are TRBV9 and TRBJ1-1; 9 bases match TRBD1. The trim removed 1 base at V and 0 bases at J, leaving 4 bases unmatched. The CDR3 covers 16 residues. Germline CDR1 is SGDLS and CDR2 is YYNGEE. The CDR3 DNA is TGTGCCAGCAGCGTACCCCGGACAGGGGTGAACACTGAAGCTTTCTTT. Its translation is CASSVPRTGVNTEAFF.

This chain's CDR3 is CASSPEGYEQYF. The CDR3 region has the DNA TGTGCCAGCTCACCTGAGGGTTACGAGCAGTACTTC. The V gene is TRBV18, the J gene TRBJ2-7; D is perhaps TRBD2 (5 bases). With 3 bases removed from V and 4 bases from J, the gap between germline ends came to 7 bases. The CDR3 runs to 12 residues. Germline V CDR1 and CDR2: KGHSH, LQKENI.

The V and J genes are TRBV27 and TRBJ2-1; 7 nucleotides align to TRBD2. This CDR3 has 14 amino acids. Looked up from germline, CDR1 is MNHEY and CDR2 is SMNVEV (reference sequence). J lost 5 bases, V lost 10 bases, and 11 bases had no gene match. The CDR3 loop is CATGRGVHNNEQFF. The DNA of the CDR3 is TGTGCCACAGGGAGGGGAGTCCACAACAATGAGCAGTTCTTC.

The J gene is TRBJ2-7, the V gene TRBV7-8; 7 positions match TRBD2. This CDR3 is built from 15 residues. Germline V gene sequence: CDR1 SGHVS, CDR2 FQNEAQ. Losses at the gene ends were 2 bases for V and 4 bases for J; bases not matched to a gene: 8. CDR3 nucleotides: TGTGCCAGCAGCTTAAAGGCGGGAGTAAGGTACGAGCAGTACTTC. Its protein is CASSLKAGVRYEQYF. The whole variable domain, remainder taken from reference TRBV7-8 and TRBJ2-7, is GAGVSQSPRYKVAKRGQDVALRCDPISGHVSLFWYQQALGQGPEFLTYFQNEAQLDKSGLPSDRFFAERPEGSVSTLKIQRTQQEDSAVYLCASSLKAGVRYEQYFGPGTRLTVT.

The chain carries TRBV30 and TRBJ2-2; 9 bases line up with TRBD1. CDR3 size: 17 residues. V gave up 3 bases and J gave up 5 bases; unmatched junction bases: 13. Germline V lookup: CDR1 GTSNPN, CDR2 SVGIG (reference sequence). This CDR3 reads CAWRALFRDRVTGELFF. The DNA of the CDR3 is TGTGCCTGGAGGGCCCTCTTCCGGGACAGGGTGACCGGGGAGCTGTTTTTT. Full variable domain (missing parts from reference TRBV30 and TRBJ2-2): SQTIHQWPATLVQPVGSPLSLECTVEGTSNPNLYWYRQAAGRGLQLLFYSVGIGQISSEVPQNLSASRPQDRQFILSSKKLLLSDSGFYLCAWRALFRDRVTGELFFGEGSRLTVL.

This chain connects TRBV4-3 to TRBJ2-7, with a tentative D call TRBD1 (6 bases). The germline V gene encodes CDR1 LGHNA and CDR2 YSLEER. The V gene lost 0 bases and the J gene lost 5 bases, with 14 bases spanning the gap. The CDR3 contains 15 residues. The CDR3 sequence: CASSQDGQGSHEQYF. The CDR3 DNA is TGCGCCAGCAGCCAAGATGGGCAGGGGTCCCACGAGCAGTACTTC.

The V gene is TRBV27, the J gene TRBJ1-5; TRBD1 matches 7 bases. The CDR3 covers 15 residues. Per the germline V gene, CDR1 is MNHEY and CDR2 is SMNVEV (reference sequence). V was pared by 5 bases and J by 2 bases, with 6 bases of the junction left unmatched. CDR3 coding DNA: TGTGCCAGCAGTCCTCAGGGGGAAGGCAATCAGCCCCAGCATTTT. Residues: CASSPQGEGNQPQHF.